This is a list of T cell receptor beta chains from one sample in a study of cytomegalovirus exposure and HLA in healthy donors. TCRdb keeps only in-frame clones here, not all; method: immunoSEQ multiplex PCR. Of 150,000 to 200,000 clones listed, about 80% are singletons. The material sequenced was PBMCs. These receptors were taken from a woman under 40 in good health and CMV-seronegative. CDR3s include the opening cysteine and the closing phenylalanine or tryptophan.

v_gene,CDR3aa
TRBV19,CASSIFDRGFGEQYF
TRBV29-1,CSGGGRNNEQFF
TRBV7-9,CASSTQDIPPNYGYTF
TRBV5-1,CASSFLGGANEQFF
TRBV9,CASSVGLVRDTQYF
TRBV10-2,CASSEWGGSNQPQHF
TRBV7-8,CASSPTGDMSYNEQFF
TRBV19,CASSEVGNQPQHF
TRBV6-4,CASSTRVGTEAFF
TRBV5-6,CASSLAGGIRATNEKLFF
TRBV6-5,CASSYSRHSYNEQFF
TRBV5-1,CASSRTLFSGGQETQYF
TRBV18,CASAVDSFTEAFF
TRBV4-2,CASSQKNRQSYEQYF